This is a list of T cell receptor beta chains from one sample in a study of cytomegalovirus exposure and HLA in healthy donors. TCRdb's copy holds only in-frame clones and misses some; the assay was immunoSEQ multiplex PCR. This sample has about 250,000 clones; roughly two thirds occur once, and the top ten carry roughly 2.4%. Specimen: PBMCs. These receptors were obtained from a female donor in good health and CMV-seronegative. The conserved cysteine and the conserved F or W are not part of the CDR3 here. D genes are given only for firm matches.

V gene,D gene,J gene,CDR3 protein
TRBV7-9,TRBD1,TRBJ1-4,ASSSSQGAANEKLF
TRBV27,-,TRBJ1-4,ASSPGTGANEKLF
TRBV6-1,-,TRBJ1-4,ASRDTRNEKLF
TRBV15,-,TRBJ2-5,ATSRDWSTGGETQY
TRBV6-1,-,TRBJ2-7,ASRVDTIYEQY
TRBV5-4,-,TRBJ1-5,ASSLPDQPQH
TRBV7-9,-,TRBJ1-2,ASSPSAREGIYGYT
TRBV6-1,-,TRBJ2-6,ASSAGFSGANVLT
TRBV29-1,-,TRBJ2-5,SVALVQETQY
TRBV27,TRBD2,TRBJ2-1,ASSLTSGLYNEQF
TRBV25-1,TRBD1,TRBJ1-2,ASSEFGRGQGNGYT
TRBV4-1,-,TRBJ2-3,ASSQGMSRGQY
TRBV11-2,-,TRBJ2-5,ASSLVSRVEETQY
TRBV6-1,-,TRBJ2-7,ASSALALTYEQY
TRBV5-1,-,TRBJ1-1,ASSYTTGLSTEAF
TRBV4-1,-,TRBJ1-2,ASTRAATNYGYT
TRBV7-9,TRBD1,TRBJ2-7,ASSPRDRDPYEQY
TRBV7-9,-,TRBJ2-1,SASKPSPYNEQF
TRBV11-3,TRBD2,TRBJ2-2,ASSLDLGAGGSNTGELF
TRBV18,TRBD1,TRBJ2-7,ASSLTGDQGEQY
TRBV11-2,-,TRBJ2-1,ASSYRASREF
TRBV5-1,TRBD1,TRBJ2-7,ASSFGDRDHYEQY
TRBV27,TRBD1,TRBJ1-4,ASSLTGQTRREKLF
TRBV15,TRBD2,TRBJ2-1,ASGAGGLRSEQF
TRBV10-3,TRBD1,TRBJ1-2,AISDLDRAQSYT
TRBV28,-,TRBJ1-5,ASSFHGGQPQH
TRBV6-1,-,TRBJ2-2,ASEGGPSTGELF
TRBV29-1,-,TRBJ2-7,SVEYIRGAGYEQY
TRBV12-5,-,TRBJ1-2,ASGAPRGNEYYGYT
TRBV29-1,TRBD2,-,SGRASGTYEQY
TRBV5-1,TRBD2,TRBJ2-1,ASSPGGSYNEQF